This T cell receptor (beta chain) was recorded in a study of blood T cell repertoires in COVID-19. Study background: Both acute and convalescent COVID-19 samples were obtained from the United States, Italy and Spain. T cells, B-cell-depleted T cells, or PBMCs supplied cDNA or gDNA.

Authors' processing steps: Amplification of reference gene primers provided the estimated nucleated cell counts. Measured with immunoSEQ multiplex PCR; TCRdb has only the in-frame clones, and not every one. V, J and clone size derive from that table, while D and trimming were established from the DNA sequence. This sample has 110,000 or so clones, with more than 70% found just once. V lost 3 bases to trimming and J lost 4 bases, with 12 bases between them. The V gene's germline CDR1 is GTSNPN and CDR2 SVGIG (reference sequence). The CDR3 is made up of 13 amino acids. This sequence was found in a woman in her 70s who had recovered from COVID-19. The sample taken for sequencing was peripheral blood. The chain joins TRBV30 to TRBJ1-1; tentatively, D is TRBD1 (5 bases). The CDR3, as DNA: TGTGCCTGGAGCCTGGGACTCTCCACTGAAGCTTTCTTT. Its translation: CAWSLGLSTEAFF. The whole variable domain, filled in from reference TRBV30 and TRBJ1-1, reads SQTIHQWPATLVQPVGSPLSLECTVEGTSNPNLYWYRQAAGRGLQLLFYSVGIGQISSEVPQNLSASRPQDRQFILSSKKLLLSDSGFYLCAWSLGLSTEAFFGQGTRLTVV.